These 19 T cell receptor beta chains were sequenced from one sample in a study of CD8+ T cells in alopecia areata. The authors extracted RNA and reverse transcribed it into cDNA as the sequencing template. Produced via immunoSEQ multiplex PCR; TCRdb's table is partial and in-frame only. The sample gives around 120,000 clones, 30% to 40% of which show up once; over 3% is in the top ten. The sample comprised CD4+ T cells sorted from blood. The source is a human donor with alopecia areata.

Only a few counts were recorded for this clone. The V call is TRBV2, the J call TRBJ1-4; D remains unclear. V was shortened by 1 base and J by 2 bases, with 8 bases between the two germline ends. Germline CDR1 SNHLY, CDR2 FYNNEI. This CDR3 contains 15 residues. CDR3 nucleotide sequence: TGTGCCAGCAGTGAAGGAATGGGCACTAATGAAAAACTGTTTTTT. Its translation: CASSEGMGTNEKLFF. Full variable domain (rest looked up from reference TRBV2 and TRBJ1-4): EPEVTQTPSHQVTQMGQEVILRCVPISNHLYFYWYRQILGQKVEFLVSFYNNEISEKSEIFDDQFSVERPDGSNFTLKIRSTKLEDSAMYFCASSEGMGTNEKLFFGSGTQLSVL.

This clone was observed a few times. This chain connects TRBV10-3 to TRBJ1-2; D unresolved. The length of the CDR3 is 11 residues. Germline-derived CDR1 and CDR2 are ENHRY and SYGVKD. The V gene lost 3 bases and the J gene lost 4 bases, with 3 bases spanning the gap. CDR3 nucleotides: TGTGCCATCAGTGAAACCTATGGCTACACCTTC. Its translation: CAISETYGYTF.

This clone was picked up a small number of times. V and J are TRBV29-1 and TRBJ1-1; unclear D gene. The length of the CDR3 is 14 residues. Germline lookup yields CDR1 SQVTM and CDR2 ANQGSEA. V was pared by 4 bases and J by 0 bases, with 12 bases between. CDR3 residues: CSVADGFLNTEAFF. CDR3 DNA: TGCAGCGTTGCGGACGGATTCCTGAACACTGAAGCTTTCTTT.

V and J are TRBV5-6 and TRBJ2-3; weak D call: TRBD2 (8 bases). V was clipped by 5 bases and J by 1 base, with 17 bases between them. This CDR3 has 16 residues. Germline assignment: CDR1 SGHDT and CDR2 YYEEEE. The DNA of the CDR3 is TGTGCCAGCAGGCCGGGAGGGGGCTTCGGCACAGATACGCAGTATTTT. Translating it yields CASRPGGGFGTDTQYF.

The CDR3 loop is CASSFGSNYGYTF. CDR3 DNA: TGTGCCAGCAGCTTCGGCAGTAACTATGGCTACACCTTC. V and J are TRBV7-9 and TRBJ1-2; no clear D gene. CDR1 SEHNR and CDR2 FQNEAQ come from the germline V gene (reference sequence). V dropped 3 bases and J dropped 1 base, with 6 bases sitting between them. This CDR3 contains 13 residues.

This sequence joins TRBV28 and TRBJ2-3, with D tentatively TRBD2 (6 bases). CDR1 and CDR2 from the germline V gene are MDHEN and SYDVKM. Trimming pared 6 bases from V and 1 base from J, leaving 14 bases between. The length of the CDR3 is 15 residues. CDR3 sequence reads: CASSLPGDGTDTQYF. The DNA of the CDR3 is TGTGCCAGCAGCCTCCCGGGGGACGGCACAGATACGCAGTATTTT.

The chain combines TRBV27 with TRBJ2-7, with 7 bases that match TRBD2. Germline assignment: CDR1 MNHEY and CDR2 SMNVEV (reference sequence). CDR3 length equals 14 residues. V gave up 3 bases and J gave up 7 bases; unmatched junction bases: 9. CDR3 nucleotide sequence: TGTGCCAGCAGTTTGACTAGCCCCGCTTCGGAGCAGTACTTC. Amino acid sequence: CASSLTSPASEQYF.

There are a few counts of this clone. This sequence joins TRBV29-1 and TRBJ2-1; TRBD1 is a possible D gene (6 bases). Trimming shortened V by 4 bases and J by 10 bases, and 14 bases separated the two germline ends. The germline V gene has CDR1 SQVTM and CDR2 ANQGSEA. The CDR3 runs 12 residues. CDR3 sequence reads: CSVAWARGEQFF. CDR3 sequence (DNA): TGCAGCGTTGCGTGGGCCAGGGGAGAGCAGTTCTTC.

The V call is TRBV28, the J call TRBJ2-5, with 7 bases matching TRBD1. Germline values: CDR1 MDHEN, CDR2 SYDVKM. V shed 6 bases and J 4 bases; nucleotides not matched to a gene: 5. CDR3 length: 13 amino acids. The CDR3 loop reads CASSLDRVETQYF. CDR3 in DNA: TGTGCCAGCAGCCTAGACAGGGTAGAGACCCAGTACTTC.

This clone came up a few times. V and J are TRBV5-6 and TRBJ2-3; D perhaps matches TRBD1 (6 bases). Germline V gene lookup returns CDR1 SGHDT and CDR2 YYEEEE. The CDR3 runs to 13 residues. V shed 4 bases and J shed 3 bases, with 9 bases lying between them. CDR3 residues: CASSVTGTDTQYF. CDR3 sequence (DNA): TGTGCCAGCAGCGTCACAGGGACAGATACGCAGTATTTT.

V usage is TRBV23-1 and J usage is TRBJ2-7; a possible D gene is TRBD1 (5 bases). TRBV23-1 falls under the ORF class, with uncertain function. The CDR3 has 16 amino acids. V was clipped by 4 bases and J by 2 bases, with 18 bases between them. The CDR3 DNA reads as TGCGCCAGCAGTCCTTCGACAGTCTCGGATACCTACGAGCAGTACTTC. Amino acid sequence: CASSPSTVSDTYEQYF.

Written as DNA, the CDR3 is TGTGCCAGCAGCTTAACACCTGACAATGAGCAGTTCTTC. Translated, it gives CASSLTPDNEQFF. This chain uses TRBV7-2 with TRBJ2-1, with D uncertain. V gave up 2 bases and J gave up 5 bases, with 7 bases separating them. Germline CDR1 reads SGHTA; CDR2 reads FQGNSA. The CDR3 sequence is 13 residues long. Variable domain in full (rest from reference TRBV7-2 and TRBJ2-1): GAGVSQSPSNKVTEKGKDVELRCDPISGHTALYWYRQSLGQGLEFLIYFQGNSAPDKSGLPSDRFSAERTGGSVSTLTIQRTQQEDSAVYLCASSLTPDNEQFFGPGTRLTVL.

J is TRBJ1-4 and V is TRBV5-1; tentative D call: TRBD1 (5 bases). The CDR3 loop spans 14 amino acids. Between the trimmed V and J ends, which lost 7 bases and 0 bases, there was a span of 10 bases. Germline CDR1 SGHRS, CDR2 YFSETQ. The CDR3 protein is CASGTGTTNEKLFF. CDR3 sequence (DNA): TGCGCCAGCGGGACCGGCACAACTAATGAAAAACTGTTTTTT.

In DNA form, the CDR3 reads TGCAGCGTTGGGCAGGCAGCAGCCTACGAGCAGTACTTC. It codes for CSVGQAAAYEQYF. The rearrangement joins TRBV29-1 to TRBJ2-7; D ambiguous. Trimming cost V 4 bases and J 2 bases, with 12 bases left between them. The CDR3 covers 13 residues. Germline assignment: CDR1 SQVTM and CDR2 ANQGSEA.

The chain uses TRBV5-1 and TRBJ1-1; 8 positions agree with TRBD1. Germline CDR1 is SGHRS and CDR2 is YFSETQ. Trimming cost V 4 bases and J 0 bases; bases outside gene matches: 14. CDR3 length: 18 amino acids. CDR3 loop: CASSVGQGSLLMNTEAFF. The CDR3 coding sequence is TGCGCCAGCAGCGTAGGACAGGGCTCCCTTCTAATGAACACTGAAGCTTTCTTT.

This clone was picked up a small number of times. The rearrangement uses TRBV29-1 and TRBJ1-5; the D gene is possibly TRBD1 (6 bases). The CDR3 is 14 amino acids. Germline-derived CDR1 and CDR2 are SQVTM and ANQGSEA. V lost 7 bases and J lost 1, with 14 bases in between. The CDR3 here is CSAGGGLSNQPQHF. The CDR3 nucleotides read TGCAGCGCCGGAGGGGGTCTGAGCAATCAGCCCCAGCATTTT.

A word on this clone: Compared with germline, one end of the junction differs, possibly owing to a read error. The chain joins TRBV7-9 to TRBJ2-3; possibly TRBD2 for D (5 bases). The CDR3 sequence is 14 residues long. CDR1 and CDR2 from the germline V gene are SEHNR and FQNEAQ (reference sequence). The CDR3 sequence: CASSQDSGRDTQYF. CDR3 nucleotides: TGCGCCAGCAGCCAGGACTCCGGACGCGATACGCAGTATTTT.

The table lists this clone with a few counts. This chain joins TRBV10-3 and TRBJ2-7; D remains ambiguous. V was shortened by 0 bases and J by 2 bases, with 11 bases between the two germline ends. The CDR3 has 15 residues. In germline, CDR1 is ENHRY, CDR2 SYGVKD. CDR3 loop: CAISESMGGPYEQYF. In DNA form, the CDR3 reads TGTGCCATCAGTGAGTCGATGGGCGGCCCCTACGAGCAGTACTTC.

CDR3 sequence: CASSRDRVDEQYF. Written as DNA, the CDR3 is TGTGCCAGCAGCAGGGACAGGGTTGACGAGCAGTACTTC. The chain combines TRBV7-2 with TRBJ2-7; 9 nucleotides align to TRBD1. This CDR3 spans 13 amino acids. Germline CDR1 reads SGHTA; CDR2 reads FQGNSA. V trimming: 5 bases; J trimming: 5 bases; junction bases outside the gene matches: 4. Based on the CDR3 plus reference TRBV7-2 and TRBJ2-7, the full variable domain is GAGVSQSPSNKVTEKGKDVELRCDPISGHTALYWYRQSLGQGLEFLIYFQGNSAPDKSGLPSDRFSAERTGGSVSTLTIQRTQQEDSAVYLCASSRDRVDEQYFGPGTRLTVT.